Below are 2 T cell receptor beta chains sequenced from a single sample in a study of T-cell reconstitution after alpha-beta-depleted transplantation in children. Findings and caveats of the study: Newly produced T cells mostly accounted for T-cell counts and diversity one year post-transplant.

The TCRbeta library incorporated unique molecular identifiers. MiXCR, applied by TCRdb to the PCR reads, yields one record per CDR3 protein. The sample lists 330,000 or so distinct CDR3 sequences; roughly 7.8% were seen once. These TCRs' antigens remain unknown. The starting material was peripheral blood, obtained 360 days after TCRalphabeta/CD19-depleted stem cell transplant. The receptors come from a female patient aged 2-9 years who had a stem cell transplant for Fanconi anemia, so the T cells may come from the graft donor.

The chain joins TRBV7-9 to TRBJ2-3; D possibly uses TRBD1 or TRBD2 (6 bases each). CDR3 length: 15 residues. Trimming removed 1 base from V and 1 base from J, with 9 bases in between. The germline V gene encodes CDR1 SEHNR and CDR2 FQNEAQ (reference sequence). CDR3 sequence: CASSLDRGRTDTQYF. CDR3 in DNA: TGTGCCAGCAGCTTAGATCGGGGGCGCACAGATACGCAGTATTTT.

The chain is built from TRBV7-3 and TRBJ2-2, with 7 bases lining up with TRBD1. This CDR3 spans 15 amino acids. The V and J ends lost 3 bases and 0 bases, in that order; junction bases with no gene match: 1. Germline V lookup: CDR1 SGHTA, CDR2 FQGTGA. CDR3 sequence: CASSFQGANTGELFF. The CDR3 bases are TGTGCCAGCAGCTTCCAGGGGGCGAACACCGGGGAGCTGTTTTTT.